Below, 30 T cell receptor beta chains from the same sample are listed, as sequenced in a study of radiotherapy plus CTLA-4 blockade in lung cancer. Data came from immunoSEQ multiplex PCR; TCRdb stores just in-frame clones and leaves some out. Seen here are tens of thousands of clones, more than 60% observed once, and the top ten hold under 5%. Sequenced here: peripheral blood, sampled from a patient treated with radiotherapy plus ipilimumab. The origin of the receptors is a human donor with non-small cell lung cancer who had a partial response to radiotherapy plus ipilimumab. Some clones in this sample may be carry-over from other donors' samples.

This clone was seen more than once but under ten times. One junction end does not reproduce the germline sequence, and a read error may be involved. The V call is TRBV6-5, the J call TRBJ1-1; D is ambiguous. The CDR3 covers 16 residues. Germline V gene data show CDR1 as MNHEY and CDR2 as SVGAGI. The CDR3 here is CASSSRRALTNVTPVF. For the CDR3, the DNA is TGTGCCAGCAGTTCTCGAAGAGCCCTTACTAATGTAACCCCGGTATTT.

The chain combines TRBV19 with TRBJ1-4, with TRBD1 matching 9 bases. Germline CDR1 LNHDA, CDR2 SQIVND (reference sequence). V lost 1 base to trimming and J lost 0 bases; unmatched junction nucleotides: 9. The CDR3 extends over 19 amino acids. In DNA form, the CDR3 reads TGTGCCAGTAGTATAGTTGACCGGACAGGGGTTGCAACTAATGAAAAACTGTTTTTT. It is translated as CASSIVDRTGVATNEKLFF.

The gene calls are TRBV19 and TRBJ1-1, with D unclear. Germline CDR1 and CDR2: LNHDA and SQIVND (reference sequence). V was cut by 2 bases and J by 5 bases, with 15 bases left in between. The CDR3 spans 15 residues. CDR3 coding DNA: TGTGCCAGTAGTATATCGGGAAATCCGGGAACTGAAGCTTTCTTT. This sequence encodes CASSISGNPGTEAFF.

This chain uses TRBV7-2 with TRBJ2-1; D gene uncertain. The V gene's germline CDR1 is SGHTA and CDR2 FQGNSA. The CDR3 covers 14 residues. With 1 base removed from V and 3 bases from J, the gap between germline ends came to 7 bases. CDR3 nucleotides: TGTGCCAGCAGCTTAGTTATCAGCTACAATGAGCAGTTCTTC. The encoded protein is CASSLVISYNEQFF.

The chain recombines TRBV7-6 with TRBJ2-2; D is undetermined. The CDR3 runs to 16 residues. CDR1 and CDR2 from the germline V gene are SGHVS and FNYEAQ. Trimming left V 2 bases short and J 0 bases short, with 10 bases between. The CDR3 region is CASSLYNSANTGELFF. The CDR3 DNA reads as TGTGCCAGCAGCTTATATAATAGTGCGAACACCGGGGAGCTGTTTTTT.

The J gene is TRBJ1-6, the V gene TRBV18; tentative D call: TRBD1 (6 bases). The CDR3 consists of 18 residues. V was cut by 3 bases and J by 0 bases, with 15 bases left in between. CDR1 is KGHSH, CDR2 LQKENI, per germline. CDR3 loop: CASSPNLLDSSYNSPLHF. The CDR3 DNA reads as TGTGCCAGCTCACCCAATCTCCTGGACAGCTCCTATAATTCACCCCTCCACTTT.

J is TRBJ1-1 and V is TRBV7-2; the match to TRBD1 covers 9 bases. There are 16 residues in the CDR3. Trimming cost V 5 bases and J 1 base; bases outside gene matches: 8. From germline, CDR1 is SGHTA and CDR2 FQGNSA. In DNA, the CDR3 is TGTGCCAGCAGCGCAGACAGGGGGAGGTGGAACACTGAAGCTTTCTTT. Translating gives CASSADRGRWNTEAFF.

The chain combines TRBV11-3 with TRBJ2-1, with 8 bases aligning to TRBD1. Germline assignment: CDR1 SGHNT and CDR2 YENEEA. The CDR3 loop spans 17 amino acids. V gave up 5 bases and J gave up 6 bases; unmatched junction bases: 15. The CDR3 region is CASSVGSLGTGTNEQFF. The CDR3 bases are TGTGCCAGCAGCGTCGGGAGTTTAGGGACAGGAACCAATGAGCAGTTCTTC.

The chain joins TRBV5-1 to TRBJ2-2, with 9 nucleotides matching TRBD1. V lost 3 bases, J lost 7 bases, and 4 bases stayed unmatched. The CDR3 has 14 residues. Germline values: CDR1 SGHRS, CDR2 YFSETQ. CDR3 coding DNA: TGCGCCAGCAGCTCTTCGACAGGGGGCGGGGAGCTGTTTTTT. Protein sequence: CASSSSTGGGELFF.

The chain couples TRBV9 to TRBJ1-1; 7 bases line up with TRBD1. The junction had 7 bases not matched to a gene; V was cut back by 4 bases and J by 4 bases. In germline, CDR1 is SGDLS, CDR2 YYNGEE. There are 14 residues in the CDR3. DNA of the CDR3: TGTGCCAGCAGCTATACAGGGGCTATCACTGAAGCTTTCTTT. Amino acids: CASSYTGAITEAFF.

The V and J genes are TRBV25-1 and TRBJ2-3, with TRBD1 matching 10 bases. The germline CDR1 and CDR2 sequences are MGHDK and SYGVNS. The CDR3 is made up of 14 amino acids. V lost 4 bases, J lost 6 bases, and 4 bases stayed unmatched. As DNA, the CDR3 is TGTGCCAGCAGTGGGGGGACAGGGGCTGATACGCAGTATTTT. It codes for CASSGGTGADTQYF. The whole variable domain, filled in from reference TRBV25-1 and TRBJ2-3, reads EADIYQTPRYLVIGTGKKITLECSQTMGHDKMYWYQQDPGMELHLIHYSYGVNSTEKGDLSSESTVSRIRTEHFPLTLESARPSHTSQYLCASSGGTGADTQYFGPGTRLTVL.

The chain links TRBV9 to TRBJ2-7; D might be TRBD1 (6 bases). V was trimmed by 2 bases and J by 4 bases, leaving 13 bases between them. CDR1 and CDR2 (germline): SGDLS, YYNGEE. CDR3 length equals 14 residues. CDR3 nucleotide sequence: TGTGCCAGCAGCGTTTCAGGGGTGTCGTACGAGCAGTACTTC. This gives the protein CASSVSGVSYEQYF. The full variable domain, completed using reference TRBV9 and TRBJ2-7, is DSGVTQTPKHLITATGQRVTLRCSPRSGDLSVYWYQQSLDQGLQFLIQYYNGEERAKGNILERFSAQQFPDLHSELNLSSLELGDSALYFCASSVSGVSYEQYFGPGTRLTVT.

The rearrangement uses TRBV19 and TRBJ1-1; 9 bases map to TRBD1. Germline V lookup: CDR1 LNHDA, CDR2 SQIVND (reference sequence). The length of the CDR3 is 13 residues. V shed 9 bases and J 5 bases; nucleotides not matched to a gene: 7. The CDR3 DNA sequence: TGTGCCAGCCGCTGGGACAGGGTAACTGAAGCTTTCTTT. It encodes CASRWDRVTEAFF.

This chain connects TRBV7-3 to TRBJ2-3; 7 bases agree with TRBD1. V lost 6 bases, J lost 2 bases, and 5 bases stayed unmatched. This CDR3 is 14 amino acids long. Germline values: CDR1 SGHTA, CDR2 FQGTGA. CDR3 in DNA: TGTGCCAGCAGTTCACAGGGGCTCACAGATACGCAGTATTTT. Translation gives CASSSQGLTDTQYF.

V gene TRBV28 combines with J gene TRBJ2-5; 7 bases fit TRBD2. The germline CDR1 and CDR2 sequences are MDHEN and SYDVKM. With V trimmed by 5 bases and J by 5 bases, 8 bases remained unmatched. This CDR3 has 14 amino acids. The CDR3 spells CASSPSPSGETQYF. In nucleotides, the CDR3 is TGTGCCAGCAGTCCGTCCCCTAGCGGCGAGACCCAGTACTTC.

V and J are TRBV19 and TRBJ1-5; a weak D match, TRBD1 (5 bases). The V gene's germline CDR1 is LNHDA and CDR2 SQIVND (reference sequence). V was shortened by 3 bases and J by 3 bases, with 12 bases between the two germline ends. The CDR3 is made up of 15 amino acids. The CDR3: CASSMGGAANQPQHF. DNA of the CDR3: TGTGCCAGTAGTATGGGGGGAGCGGCCAATCAGCCCCAGCATTTT.

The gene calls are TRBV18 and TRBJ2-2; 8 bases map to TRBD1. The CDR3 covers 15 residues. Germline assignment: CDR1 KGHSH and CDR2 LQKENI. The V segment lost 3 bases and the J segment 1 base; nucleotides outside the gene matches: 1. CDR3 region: CASSPGQGNTGELFF. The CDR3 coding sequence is TGTGCCAGCTCACCCGGACAGGGGAACACCGGGGAGCTGTTTTTT.

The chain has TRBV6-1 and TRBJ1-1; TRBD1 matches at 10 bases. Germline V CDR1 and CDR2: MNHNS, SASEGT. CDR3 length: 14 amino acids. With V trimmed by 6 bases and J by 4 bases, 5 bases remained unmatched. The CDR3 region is CASRPGTGATEAFF. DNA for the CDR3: TGTGCCAGCAGACCCGGGACAGGGGCCACTGAAGCTTTCTTT.

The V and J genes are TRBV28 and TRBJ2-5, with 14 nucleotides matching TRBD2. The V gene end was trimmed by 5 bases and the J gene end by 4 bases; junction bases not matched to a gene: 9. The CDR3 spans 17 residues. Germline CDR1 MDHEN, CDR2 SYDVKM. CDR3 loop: CASSDAGTSGGGETQYF. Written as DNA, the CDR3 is TGTGCCAGCAGTGACGCCGGGACTAGCGGGGGAGGAGAGACCCAGTACTTC.

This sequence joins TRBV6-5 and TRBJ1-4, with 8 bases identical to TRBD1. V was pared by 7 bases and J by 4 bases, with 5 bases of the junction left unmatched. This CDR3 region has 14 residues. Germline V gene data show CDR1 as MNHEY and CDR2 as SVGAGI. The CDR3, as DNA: TGTGCCAGCATCATGGACAGGGATAATGAAAAACTGTTTTTT. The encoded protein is CASIMDRDNEKLFF.

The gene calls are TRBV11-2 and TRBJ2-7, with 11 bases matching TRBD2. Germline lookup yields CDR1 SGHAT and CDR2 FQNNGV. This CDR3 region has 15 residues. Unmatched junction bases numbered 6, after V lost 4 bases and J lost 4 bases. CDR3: CASSSLGTSGYEQYF. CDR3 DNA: TGTGCCAGCAGCTCCTTAGGGACTAGCGGATACGAGCAGTACTTC.

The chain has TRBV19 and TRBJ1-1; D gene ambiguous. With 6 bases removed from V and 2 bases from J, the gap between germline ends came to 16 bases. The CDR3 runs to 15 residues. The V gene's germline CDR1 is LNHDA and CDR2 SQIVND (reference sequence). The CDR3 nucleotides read TGTGCCAGTAGACCAACCGGGGTAGCAAACACTGAAGCTTTCTTT. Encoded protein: CASRPTGVANTEAFF.

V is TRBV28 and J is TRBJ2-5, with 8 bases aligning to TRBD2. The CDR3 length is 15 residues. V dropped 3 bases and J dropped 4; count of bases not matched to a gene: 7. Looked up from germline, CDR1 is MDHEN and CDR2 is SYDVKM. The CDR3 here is CASSFGGAGRETQYF. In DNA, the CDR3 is TGTGCCAGCAGTTTCGGGGGGGCCGGGCGAGAGACCCAGTACTTC.

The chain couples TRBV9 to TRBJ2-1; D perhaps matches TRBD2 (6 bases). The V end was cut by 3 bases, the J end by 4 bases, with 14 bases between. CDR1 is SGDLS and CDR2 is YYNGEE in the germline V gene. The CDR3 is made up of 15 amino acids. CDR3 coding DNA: TGTGCCAGCAGCGCCCGGGAGCCCAGTTACAATGAGCAGTTCTTC. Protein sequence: CASSAREPSYNEQFF.

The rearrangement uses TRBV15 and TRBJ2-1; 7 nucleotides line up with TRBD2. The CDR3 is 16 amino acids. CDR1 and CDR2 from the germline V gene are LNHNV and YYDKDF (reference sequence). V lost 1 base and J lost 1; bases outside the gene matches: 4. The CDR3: CATSRGGGVSYNEQFF. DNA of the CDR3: TGTGCCACCAGCAGAGGGGGAGGGGTGTCCTACAATGAGCAGTTCTTC.

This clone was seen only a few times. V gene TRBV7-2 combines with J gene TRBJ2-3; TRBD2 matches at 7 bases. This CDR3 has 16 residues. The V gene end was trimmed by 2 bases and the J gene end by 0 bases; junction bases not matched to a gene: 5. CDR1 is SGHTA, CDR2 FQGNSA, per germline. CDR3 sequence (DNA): TGTGCCAGCAGCTTACTAGCGGACACTAGCACAGATACGCAGTATTTT. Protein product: CASSLLADTSTDTQYF.

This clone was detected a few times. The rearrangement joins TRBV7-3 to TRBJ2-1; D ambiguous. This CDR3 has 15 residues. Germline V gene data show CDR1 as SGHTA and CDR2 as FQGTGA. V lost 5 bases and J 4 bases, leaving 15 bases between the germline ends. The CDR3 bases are TGTGCCAGCAGCCCTGAAGCCCGAAAGTACAATGAGCAGTTCTTC. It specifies CASSPEARKYNEQFF. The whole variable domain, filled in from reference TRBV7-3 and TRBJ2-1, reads GAGVSQTPSNKVTEKGKYVELRCDPISGHTALYWYRQSLGQGPEFLIYFQGTGAADDSGLPNDRFFAVRPEGSVSTLKIQRTERGDSAVYLCASSPEARKYNEQFFGPGTRLTVL.

The CDR3 spells CASSEGGLAKNIQYF. The CDR3 nucleotides read TGTGCCAGCAGTGAGGGCGGACTAGCCAAAAACATTCAGTACTTC. V and J are TRBV11-3 and TRBJ2-4, with a tentative D call TRBD2 (5 bases). The V and J ends lost 6 bases and 0 bases respectively, with 12 bases between them. CDR3 length equals 15 residues. CDR1 and CDR2 from the germline V gene are SGHNT and YENEEA.

In nucleotides, the CDR3 is TGTGCCAGCAGCCTCGCCGGGACTGCTAGCAATCAGCCCCAGCATTTT. The encoded protein is CASSLAGTASNQPQHF. V usage is TRBV7-9 and J usage is TRBJ1-5; a weak D match, TRBD1 (5 bases). Trimming took off 5 bases at V and 0 bases at J, with 14 bases between the two ends. The CDR3 sequence is 16 residues long. Per the germline V gene, CDR1 is SEHNR and CDR2 is FQNEAQ (reference sequence).

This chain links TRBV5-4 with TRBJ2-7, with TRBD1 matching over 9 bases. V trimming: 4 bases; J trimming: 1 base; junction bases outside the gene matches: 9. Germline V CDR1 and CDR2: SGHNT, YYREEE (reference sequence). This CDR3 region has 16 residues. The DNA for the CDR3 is TGTGCCAGCAGCGCGCCGGGACAGGGTGCGTCCTACGAGCAGTACTTC. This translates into CASSAPGQGASYEQYF.